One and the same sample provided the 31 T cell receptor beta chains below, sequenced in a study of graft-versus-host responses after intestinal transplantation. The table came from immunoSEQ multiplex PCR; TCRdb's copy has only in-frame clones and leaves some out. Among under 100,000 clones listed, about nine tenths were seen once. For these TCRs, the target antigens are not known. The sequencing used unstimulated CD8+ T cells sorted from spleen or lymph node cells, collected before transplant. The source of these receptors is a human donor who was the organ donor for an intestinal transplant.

CDR3 sequence (DNA): TGTGCCAGCAGCAGACTAGCGGGGGGGCGCTACAATGAGCAGTTCTTC. Its protein product is CASSRLAGGRYNEQFF. The V call is TRBV11-2, the J call TRBJ2-1, with 14 bases lining up with TRBD2. The V and J ends lost 5 bases and 3 bases, in that order; junction bases with no gene match: 3. CDR1 is SGHAT and CDR2 is FQNNGV in the germline V gene. This CDR3 is built from 16 residues.

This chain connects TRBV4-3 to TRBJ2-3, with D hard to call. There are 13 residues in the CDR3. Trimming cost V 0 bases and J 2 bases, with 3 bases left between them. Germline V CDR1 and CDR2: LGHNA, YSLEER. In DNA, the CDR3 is TGCGCCAGCAGCCAAGATCACACAGATACGCAGTATTTT. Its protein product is CASSQDHTDTQYF.

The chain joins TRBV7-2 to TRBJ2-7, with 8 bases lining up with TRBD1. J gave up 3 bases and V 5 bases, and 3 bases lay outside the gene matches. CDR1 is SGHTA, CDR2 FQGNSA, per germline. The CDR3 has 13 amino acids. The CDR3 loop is CASSHGQGYEQYF. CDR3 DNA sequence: TGTGCCAGCAGCCACGGACAGGGCTACGAGCAGTACTTC.

CDR3 sequence: CSVSRPGRDEQYF. The CDR3, as DNA: TGCAGCGTTAGTCGGCCGGGAAGGGACGAGCAGTACTTC. The V call is TRBV29-1, the J call TRBJ2-7; maybe TRBD2 (5 bases). CDR3 length: 13 amino acids. The germline gives CDR1 SQVTM, CDR2 ANQGSEA. Trimming pared 5 bases from V and 5 bases from J, leaving 16 bases between.

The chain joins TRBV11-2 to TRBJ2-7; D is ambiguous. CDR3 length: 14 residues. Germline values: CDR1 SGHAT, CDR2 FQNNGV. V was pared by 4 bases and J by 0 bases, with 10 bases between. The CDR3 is CASSSRYSSYEQYF. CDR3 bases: TGTGCCAGCAGCTCACGTTATAGCTCCTACGAGCAGTACTTC.

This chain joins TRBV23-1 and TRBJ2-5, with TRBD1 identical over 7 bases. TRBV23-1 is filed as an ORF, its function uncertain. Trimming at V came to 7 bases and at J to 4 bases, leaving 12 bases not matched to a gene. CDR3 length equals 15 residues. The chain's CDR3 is CASKSDRDRGETQYF. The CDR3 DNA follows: TGCGCCAGCAAGTCAGACAGGGACAGAGGAGAGACCCAGTACTTC.

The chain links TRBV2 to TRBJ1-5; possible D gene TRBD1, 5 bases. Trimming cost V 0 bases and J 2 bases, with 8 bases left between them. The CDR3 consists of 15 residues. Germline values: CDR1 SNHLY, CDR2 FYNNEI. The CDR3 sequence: CASSEAGLRNQPQHF. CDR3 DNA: TGTGCCAGCAGTGAAGCGGGACTGCGCAATCAGCCCCAGCATTTT.

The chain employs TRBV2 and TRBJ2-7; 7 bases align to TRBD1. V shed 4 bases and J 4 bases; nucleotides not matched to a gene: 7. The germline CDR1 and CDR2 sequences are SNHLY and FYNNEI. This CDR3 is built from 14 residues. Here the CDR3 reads CASSVTGVWYEQYF. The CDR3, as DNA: TGTGCCAGCAGTGTCACAGGGGTCTGGTACGAGCAGTACTTC.

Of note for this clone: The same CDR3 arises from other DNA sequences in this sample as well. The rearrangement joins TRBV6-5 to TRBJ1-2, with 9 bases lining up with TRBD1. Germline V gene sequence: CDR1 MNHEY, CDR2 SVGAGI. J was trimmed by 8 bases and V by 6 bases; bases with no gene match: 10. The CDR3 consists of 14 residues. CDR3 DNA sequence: TGTGCCAGCAGCGCAATGGGACAGGGAATAGGCTACACCTTC. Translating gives CASSAMGQGIGYTF.

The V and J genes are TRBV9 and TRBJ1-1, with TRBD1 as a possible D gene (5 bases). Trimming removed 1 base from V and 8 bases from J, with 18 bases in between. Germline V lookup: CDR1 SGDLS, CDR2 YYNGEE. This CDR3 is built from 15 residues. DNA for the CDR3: TGTGCCAGCAGCGTATGGGGGTTGGCGGGGGGGGAAGCTTTCTTT. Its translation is CASSVWGLAGGEAFF.

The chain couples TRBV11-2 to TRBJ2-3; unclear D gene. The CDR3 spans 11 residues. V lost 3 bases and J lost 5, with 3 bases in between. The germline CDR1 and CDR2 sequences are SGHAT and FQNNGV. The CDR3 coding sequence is TGTGCCAGCAGCTTCGGAGATACGCAGTATTTT. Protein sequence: CASSFGDTQYF.

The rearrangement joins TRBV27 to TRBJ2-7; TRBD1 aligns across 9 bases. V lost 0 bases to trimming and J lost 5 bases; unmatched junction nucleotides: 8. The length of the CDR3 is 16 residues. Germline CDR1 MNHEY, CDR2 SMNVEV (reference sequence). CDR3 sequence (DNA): TGTGCCAGCAGTTTATCCCTCCCGACAGGGGGTCACGAGCAGTACTTC. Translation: CASSLSLPTGGHEQYF.

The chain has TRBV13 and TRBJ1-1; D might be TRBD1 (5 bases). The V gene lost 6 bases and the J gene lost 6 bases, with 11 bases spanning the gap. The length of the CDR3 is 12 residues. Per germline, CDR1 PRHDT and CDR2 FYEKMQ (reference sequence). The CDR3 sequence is CASRGRGAEAFF. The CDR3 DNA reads TGTGCCAGCAGGGGCCGGGGGGCTGAAGCTTTCTTT.

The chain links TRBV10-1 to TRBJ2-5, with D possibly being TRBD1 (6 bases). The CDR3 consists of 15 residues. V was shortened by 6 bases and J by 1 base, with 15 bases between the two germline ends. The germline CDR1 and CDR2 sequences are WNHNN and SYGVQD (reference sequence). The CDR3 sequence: CASRPIQGRQETQYF. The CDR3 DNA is TGCGCCAGCAGGCCTATACAGGGTCGCCAAGAGACCCAGTACTTC.

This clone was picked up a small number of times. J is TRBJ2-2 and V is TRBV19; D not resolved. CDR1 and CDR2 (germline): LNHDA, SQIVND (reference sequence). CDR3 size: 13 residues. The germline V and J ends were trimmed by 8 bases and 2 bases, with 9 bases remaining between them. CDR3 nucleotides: TGTGCCAGTCTAAGAATCAACACCGGGGAGCTGTTTTTT. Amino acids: CASLRINTGELFF.

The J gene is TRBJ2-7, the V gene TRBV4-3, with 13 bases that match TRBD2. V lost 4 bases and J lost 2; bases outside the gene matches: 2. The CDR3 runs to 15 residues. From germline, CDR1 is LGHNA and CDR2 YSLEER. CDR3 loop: CASSPTSGGAYEQYF. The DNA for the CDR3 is TGCGCCAGCAGCCCTACTAGCGGGGGGGCCTACGAGCAGTACTTC.

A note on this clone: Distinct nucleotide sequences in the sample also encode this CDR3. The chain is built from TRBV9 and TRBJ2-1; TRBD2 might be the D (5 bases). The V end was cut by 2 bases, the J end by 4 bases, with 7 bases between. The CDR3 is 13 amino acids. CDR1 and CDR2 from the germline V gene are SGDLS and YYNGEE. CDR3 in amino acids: CASSVGVYNEQFF. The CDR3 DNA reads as TGTGCCAGCAGCGTCGGGGTGTACAATGAGCAGTTCTTC.

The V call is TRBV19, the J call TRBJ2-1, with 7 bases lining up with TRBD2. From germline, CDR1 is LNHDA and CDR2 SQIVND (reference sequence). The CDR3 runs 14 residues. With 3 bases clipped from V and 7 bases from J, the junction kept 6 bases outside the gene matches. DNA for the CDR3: TGTGCCAGTAGTATTTCGGGGGGAGGTAATGAGCAGTTCTTC. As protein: CASSISGGGNEQFF.

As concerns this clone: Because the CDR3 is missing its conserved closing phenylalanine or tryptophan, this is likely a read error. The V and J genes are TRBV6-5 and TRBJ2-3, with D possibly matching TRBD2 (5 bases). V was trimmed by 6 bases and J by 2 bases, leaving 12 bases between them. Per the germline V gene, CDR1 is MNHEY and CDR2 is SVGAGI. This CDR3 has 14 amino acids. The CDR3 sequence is CASRDFSHTDTQYL. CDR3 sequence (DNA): TGTGCCAGCAGGGACTTTTCCCACACAGATACGCAGTATTTG.

This CDR3 reads CASWRTGETQYF. The CDR3 region has the DNA TGTGCCAGCTGGCGAACGGGAGAGACCCAGTACTTC. The genes are TRBV28 and TRBJ2-5; D gene unclear. Germline V lookup: CDR1 MDHEN, CDR2 SYDVKM. The CDR3 spans 12 residues. Trimming took off 8 bases at V and 4 bases at J, with 11 bases between the two ends.

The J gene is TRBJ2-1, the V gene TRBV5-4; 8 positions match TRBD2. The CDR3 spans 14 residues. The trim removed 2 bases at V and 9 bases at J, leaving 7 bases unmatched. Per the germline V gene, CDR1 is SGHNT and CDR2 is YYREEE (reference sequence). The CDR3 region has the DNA TGTGCCAGCAGCTTTTCCACGGGGGGGCTTGAGCAGTTCTTC. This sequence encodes CASSFSTGGLEQFF.

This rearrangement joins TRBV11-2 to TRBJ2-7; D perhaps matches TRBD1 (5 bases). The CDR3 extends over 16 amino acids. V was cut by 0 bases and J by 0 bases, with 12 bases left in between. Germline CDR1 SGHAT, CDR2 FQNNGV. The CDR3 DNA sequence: TGTGCCAGCAGCTTAGAGTTGCAGGGTGGCTCCTACGAGCAGTACTTC. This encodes CASSLELQGGSYEQYF.

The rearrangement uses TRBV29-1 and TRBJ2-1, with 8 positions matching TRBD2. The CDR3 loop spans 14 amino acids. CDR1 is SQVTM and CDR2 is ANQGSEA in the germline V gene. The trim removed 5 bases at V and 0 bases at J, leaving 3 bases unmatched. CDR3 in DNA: TGCAGCGTTCAACTAGCGGCCTCCTACAATGAGCAGTTCTTC. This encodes CSVQLAASYNEQFF.

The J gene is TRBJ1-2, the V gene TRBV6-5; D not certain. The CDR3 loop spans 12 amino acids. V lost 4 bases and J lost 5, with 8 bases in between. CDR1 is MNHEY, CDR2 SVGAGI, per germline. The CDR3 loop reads CASSWSGYGYTF. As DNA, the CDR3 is TGTGCCAGCAGTTGGAGCGGGTATGGCTACACCTTC.

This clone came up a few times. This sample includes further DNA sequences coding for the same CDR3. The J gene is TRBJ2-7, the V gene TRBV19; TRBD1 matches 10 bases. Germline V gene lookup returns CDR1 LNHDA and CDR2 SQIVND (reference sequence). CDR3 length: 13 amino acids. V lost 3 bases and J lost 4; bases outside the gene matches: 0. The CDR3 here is CASSMGQGYEQYF. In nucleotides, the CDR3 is TGTGCCAGTAGTATGGGACAGGGGTACGAGCAGTACTTC.

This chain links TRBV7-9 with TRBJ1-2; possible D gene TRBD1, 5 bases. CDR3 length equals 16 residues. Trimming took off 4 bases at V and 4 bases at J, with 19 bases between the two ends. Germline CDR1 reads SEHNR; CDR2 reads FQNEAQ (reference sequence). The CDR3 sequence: CASSYSHTGGVYGYTF. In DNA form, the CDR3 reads TGTGCCAGCAGCTACTCGCACACCGGGGGGGTCTATGGCTACACCTTC.

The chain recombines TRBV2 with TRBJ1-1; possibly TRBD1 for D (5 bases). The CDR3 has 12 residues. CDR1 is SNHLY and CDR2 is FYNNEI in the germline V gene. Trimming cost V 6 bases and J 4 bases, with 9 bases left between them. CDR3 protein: CASRVGGTEAFF. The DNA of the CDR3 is TGTGCCAGCAGAGTGGGGGGCACTGAAGCTTTCTTT.

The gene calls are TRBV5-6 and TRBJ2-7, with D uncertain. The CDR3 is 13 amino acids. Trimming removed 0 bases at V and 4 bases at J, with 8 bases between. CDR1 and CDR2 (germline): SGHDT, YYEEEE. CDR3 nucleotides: TGTGCCAGCAGCTTGGCCGACGGGTACGAGCAGTACTTC. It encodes CASSLADGYEQYF.

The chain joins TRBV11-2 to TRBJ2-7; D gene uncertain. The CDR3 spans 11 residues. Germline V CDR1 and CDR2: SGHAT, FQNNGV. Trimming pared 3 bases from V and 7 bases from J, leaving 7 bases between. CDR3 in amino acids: CASSLGLEQYF. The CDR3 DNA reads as TGTGCCAGCAGCTTGGGCCTGGAGCAGTACTTC.

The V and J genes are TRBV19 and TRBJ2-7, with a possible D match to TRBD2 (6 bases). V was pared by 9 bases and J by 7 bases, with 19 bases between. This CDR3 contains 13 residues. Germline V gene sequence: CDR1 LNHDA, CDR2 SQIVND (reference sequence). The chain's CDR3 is CASRDFVSGEQYF. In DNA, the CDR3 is TGTGCCAGCCGGGACTTCGTCTCGGGGGAGCAGTACTTC.

In DNA form, the CDR3 reads TGTGCCGCGGGGGGGTACGAGCAGTACTTC. The encoded protein is CAAGGYEQYF. The rearrangement uses TRBV28 and TRBJ2-7; TRBD2 matches 9 bases. This CDR3 contains 10 residues. V dropped 11 bases and J dropped 4; count of bases not matched to a gene: 0. CDR1 is MDHEN and CDR2 is SYDVKM in the germline V gene.